Listed below are T cell receptor beta chains from one sample, sequenced in a study of cytomegalovirus exposure and HLA in healthy donors. TCRdb's copy holds only in-frame clones and misses some; the assay was immunoSEQ multiplex PCR. The table lists about 150,000 clones, over 70% of them singletons. Sequencing was performed on PBMCs. Receptors originate from a boy aged 2-15 years in good health and CMV-seronegative. Each CDR3 is given with its conserved first and last residue. The order of the fields is V gene, D gene, clone size, J gene, CDR3 protein, CDR3 DNA. A D gene is named only where the DNA matches it firmly. The size field is filled for only some rows; it gives once, few, many or a size class.

v_call: TRBV25-1
d_call: -
clone_size: -
j_call: TRBJ1-5
cdr3_aa: CASRLGDQPQHF
cdr3_nt: TGTGCCAGCCGCCTCGGGGATCAGCCCCAGCATTTT

v_call: TRBV5-6
d_call: TRBD1
clone_size: -
j_call: TRBJ1-2
cdr3_aa: CASSSQTGTPSYYGYTF
cdr3_nt: TGTGCCAGCAGCTCCCAGACAGGGACCCCATCGTACTATGGCTACACCTTC

v_call: TRBV6-5
d_call: TRBD1
clone_size: few
j_call: TRBJ2-1
cdr3_aa: CASSPDRGLNEQFF
cdr3_nt: TGTGCCAGCAGCCCGGACAGGGGGCTGAATGAGCAGTTCTTC

v_call: TRBV4-3
d_call: -
clone_size: -
j_call: TRBJ1-1
cdr3_aa: CASSQEGGTEAFF
cdr3_nt: TGCGCCAGCAGCCAAGAGGGGGGCACTGAAGCTTTCTTT

v_call: TRBV30
d_call: -
clone_size: -
j_call: TRBJ1-2
cdr3_aa: CAWSRARGDGYTF
cdr3_nt: TGTGCCTGGAGTAGAGCCCGGGGGGATGGCTACACCTTC

v_call: TRBV29-1
d_call: -
clone_size: once
j_call: TRBJ1-2
cdr3_aa: CSVALQGTSGYGYTF
cdr3_nt: TGCAGCGTTGCACTACAGGGTACCTCCGGGTATGGCTACACCTTC

v_call: TRBV30
d_call: TRBD1
clone_size: few
j_call: TRBJ1-3
cdr3_aa: CAWSGDRGNTIYF
cdr3_nt: TGTGCCTGGAGTGGGGACAGGGGAAACACCATATATTTT

v_call: TRBV7-6
d_call: -
clone_size: -
j_call: TRBJ2-2
cdr3_aa: CASRPPLSEGKYANTGELFF
cdr3_nt: TGTGCCAGCAGGCCCCCCTTGTCTGAGGGCAAATACGCGAACACCGGGGAGCTGTTTTTT

v_call: TRBV2
d_call: -
clone_size: -
j_call: TRBJ2-7
cdr3_aa: CASSGLVQRYEQYF
cdr3_nt: TGTGCCAGCAGTGGTCTCGTCCAGCGGTACGAGCAGTACTTC

v_call: TRBV13
d_call: TRBD2
clone_size: -
j_call: TRBJ2-7
cdr3_aa: CASSLEGGLAGVEQYF
cdr3_nt: TGTGCCAGCAGCTTAGAAGGGGGACTAGCGGGAGTTGAGCAGTACTTC

v_call: TRBV4-3
d_call: -
clone_size: -
j_call: TRBJ1-2
cdr3_aa: CASSQTGTSVSGYTF
cdr3_nt: TGCGCCAGCAGCCAAACCGGGACAAGTGTTTCTGGCTACACCTTC

v_call: TRBV6-5
d_call: -
clone_size: -
j_call: TRBJ1-2
cdr3_aa: CASSEPPAGGYTF
cdr3_nt: TGTGCCAGCAGTGAACCACCTGCAGGGGGCTACACCTTC

v_call: TRBV28
d_call: TRBD1
clone_size: -
j_call: TRBJ2-7
cdr3_aa: CASSPRTGPYEQYF
cdr3_nt: TGTGCCAGCAGTCCCCGGACAGGTCCCTACGAGCAGTACTTC

v_call: TRBV5-6
d_call: -
clone_size: once
j_call: TRBJ1-2
cdr3_aa: CASSPPGMRANLYGYTF
cdr3_nt: TGTGCCAGCAGCCCCCCGGGGATGAGGGCCAACCTCTATGGCTACACCTTC

v_call: TRBV11-2
d_call: TRBD1
clone_size: -
j_call: TRBJ2-2
cdr3_aa: CASSLDRGAGELFF
cdr3_nt: TGTGCCAGCAGCTTGGACAGGGGAGCCGGGGAGCTGTTTTTT

v_call: TRBV6-1
d_call: TRBD1
clone_size: -
j_call: TRBJ1-2
cdr3_aa: CASSEWYDRAYGYTF
cdr3_nt: TGTGCCAGCAGTGAATGGTACGACAGGGCTTATGGCTACACCTTC

v_call: TRBV10-1
d_call: -
clone_size: -
j_call: TRBJ2-3
cdr3_aa: CASAGARSTDTQYF
cdr3_nt: TGCGCCAGCGCTGGGGCGAGGAGCACAGATACGCAGTATTTT

v_call: TRBV18
d_call: -
clone_size: -
j_call: TRBJ2-1
cdr3_aa: CASSPKAGVEQFF
cdr3_nt: TGTGCCAGCTCACCAAAGGCAGGGGTTGAGCAGTTCTTC

v_call: TRBV7-8
d_call: TRBD1
clone_size: once
j_call: TRBJ1-6
cdr3_aa: CASSSRSISGTGIRNSPPHF
cdr3_nt: TGTGCCAGCAGCTCGAGGTCGATTTCCGGGACAGGGATTAGGAATTCACCCCCCCACTTT

v_call: TRBV7-6
d_call: TRBD2
clone_size: -
j_call: TRBJ2-7
cdr3_aa: CASSSSSGIGHEQYF
cdr3_nt: TGTGCCAGCAGCTCATCTAGCGGGATCGGCCACGAGCAGTACTTC

v_call: TRBV29-1
d_call: -
clone_size: -
j_call: TRBJ1-1
cdr3_aa: CSPPGPLRAEAFF
cdr3_nt: TGCAGCCCACCCGGCCCACTTCGGGCTGAAGCTTTCTTT

v_call: TRBV6-6
d_call: -
clone_size: once
j_call: TRBJ2-3
cdr3_aa: CASSNLEGDTQYF
cdr3_nt: TGTGCCAGCAGTAACCTGGAGGGGGATACGCAGTATTTT